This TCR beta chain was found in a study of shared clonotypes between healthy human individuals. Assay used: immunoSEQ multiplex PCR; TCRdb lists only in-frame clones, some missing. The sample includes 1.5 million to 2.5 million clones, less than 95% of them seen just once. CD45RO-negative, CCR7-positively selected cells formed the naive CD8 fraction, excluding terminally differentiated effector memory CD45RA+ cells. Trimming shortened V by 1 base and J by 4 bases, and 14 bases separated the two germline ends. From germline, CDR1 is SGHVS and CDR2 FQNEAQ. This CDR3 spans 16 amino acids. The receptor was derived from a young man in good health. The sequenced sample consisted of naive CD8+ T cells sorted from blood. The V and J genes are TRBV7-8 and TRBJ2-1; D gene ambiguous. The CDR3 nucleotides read TGTGCCAGCAGCTTAGTAATGGCACCGACTTACAATGAGCAGTTCTTC. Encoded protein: CASSLVMAPTYNEQFF.